This passage covers 16 T cell receptor beta chains from one sample sequenced in a study of a mutant IDH1 vaccine in newly diagnosed glioma. Time point of the sample: week 35, safety follow-up. All doses held 300 ug of mutant IDH1 20-mer peptide, with topical imiquimod. Produced via immunoSEQ multiplex PCR; TCRdb's table is partial and in-frame only. The sample yields some 42,000 clones, 83% seen once. Their antigens remain unidentified. The source material was PBMCs, sampled from a glioma patient whose treatment included an IDH1 peptide vaccine. These receptors came from a woman aged 50 to 60 with glioma.

This clone was seen a handful of times. The V call is TRBV5-1, the J call TRBJ1-1; 7 nucleotides match TRBD1. The CDR3 is 15 residues long. The J segment lost 3 bases and the V segment lost 5 bases, leaving 10 bases of the junction unmatched. Germline V lookup: CDR1 SGHRS, CDR2 YFSETQ. As DNA, the CDR3 is TGCGCCAGCAGGAGAGGGGGCGCGTCCGACACTGAAGCTTTCTTT. Translation: CASRRGGASDTEAFF.

The chain uses TRBV7-2 and TRBJ1-4; 7 nucleotides match TRBD1. The trim removed 4 bases at V and 8 bases at J, leaving 7 bases unmatched. CDR1 SGHTA and CDR2 FQGNSA come from the germline V gene. The CDR3 totals 14 residues. The CDR3 bases are TGTGCCAGCAGCTCAGGGGGGTTAGGGGAAAAACTGTTTTTT. Translated, it gives CASSSGGLGEKLFF.

The rearrangement uses TRBV7-2 and TRBJ2-5; D gene unclear. The CDR3 runs 13 residues. Trimming took 2 bases from V and 5 from J, leaving 9 bases between them. Germline loops: CDR1 SGHTA, CDR2 FQGNSA. DNA for the CDR3: TGTGCCAGCAGCTTATCGGCCGGGGAGACCCAGTACTTC. Residues: CASSLSAGETQYF.

In this sample, this clone turned up once. The rearrangement joins TRBV7-2 to TRBJ1-2, with a possible D match to TRBD1 (5 bases). Germline V gene lookup returns CDR1 SGHTA and CDR2 FQGNSA. The CDR3 runs 15 residues. With 6 bases removed from V and 8 bases from J, the gap between germline ends came to 22 bases. The CDR3 sequence is CASRGPETDPVGYTF. CDR3 sequence (DNA): TGTGCCAGCAGGGGCCCGGAGACAGACCCCGTCGGCTACACCTTC.

This chain joins TRBV5-1 and TRBJ1-1; 8 bases are shared with TRBD1. Losses at the gene ends were 5 bases for V and 9 bases for J; bases not matched to a gene: 15. Germline V gene data show CDR1 as SGHRS and CDR2 as YFSETQ. This CDR3 has 15 amino acids. The CDR3 spells CASRQSTGAGSQAFF. The CDR3 DNA is TGCGCCAGCAGGCAATCGACAGGGGCCGGGTCCCAAGCTTTCTTT.

CDR3 in DNA: TGTGCCAGCGGGAGATTTGAAAAACTGTTTTTT. It encodes CASGRFEKLFF. The chain is built from TRBV27 and TRBJ1-4; the D is unclear. CDR1 and CDR2 (germline): MNHEY, SMNVEV (reference sequence). There are 11 residues in the CDR3. V lost 8 bases and J lost 7, with 8 bases in between.

This sequence joins TRBV6-5 and TRBJ1-2; 10 bases map to TRBD1. J was trimmed by 8 bases and V by 6 bases; bases with no gene match: 9. Germline CDR1 reads MNHEY; CDR2 reads SVGAGI. The CDR3 has 14 amino acids. The CDR3 nucleotides are TGTGCCAGCAGACCTGGGACAGGGGTGTACGGCTACACCTTC. This codes for CASRPGTGVYGYTF.

This clone was detected once. The gene calls are TRBV2 and TRBJ2-7; no clear D. The CDR3 is 11 amino acids. V gave up 6 bases and J gave up 3 bases, with 6 bases separating them. CDR1 is SNHLY and CDR2 is FYNNEI in the germline V gene. CDR3 in amino acids: CASSDRYEQYF. The CDR3, as DNA: TGTGCCAGCAGCGACCGCTACGAGCAGTACTTC.

The sample holds a few counts of this clone. V gene TRBV27 combines with J gene TRBJ2-7; a weak D match, TRBD2 (5 bases). The length of the CDR3 is 12 residues. Trimming took 4 bases from V and 5 from J, leaving 9 bases between them. The germline V gene has CDR1 MNHEY and CDR2 SMNVEV (reference sequence). The CDR3 region is CASSSTRDEQYF. The CDR3 DNA sequence: TGTGCCAGCAGTTCCACGAGGGACGAGCAGTACTTC.

The J gene is TRBJ2-7, the V gene TRBV7-8; unclear D gene. The V end lost 1 base, the J end lost 2 bases, and 9 bases lay between the germline ends. The CDR3 is 14 amino acids. Germline CDR1 and CDR2: SGHVS and FQNEAQ. The CDR3 sequence is CASSLDYSAYEQYF. In nucleotides, the CDR3 is TGTGCCAGCAGCTTAGATTACAGCGCCTACGAGCAGTACTTC.

The genes are TRBV30 and TRBJ2-7; 8 positions agree with TRBD1. The CDR3 consists of 14 residues. After removal of 3 bases from V and 3 bases from J, the junction contained 7 bases not matched to a gene. Germline CDR1 is GTSNPN and CDR2 is SVGIG (reference sequence). The CDR3 DNA is TGTGCCTGGAGCCGGACAGGGAATTTCTACGAGCAGTACTTC. Its translation is CAWSRTGNFYEQYF.

V usage is TRBV5-1 and J usage is TRBJ2-7, with 10 bases that match TRBD2. Unmatched junction bases numbered 13, after V lost 3 bases and J lost 1 base. CDR3 length: 18 amino acids. Germline CDR1 and CDR2: SGHRS and YFSETQ. CDR3 in amino acids: CASSYAESWTSGSYEQYF. The CDR3 nucleotides read TGCGCCAGCAGCTACGCCGAATCCTGGACTAGCGGATCCTACGAGCAGTACTTC. Filled out from reference TRBV5-1 and TRBJ2-7, the complete variable domain reads KAGVTQTPRYLIKTRGQQVTLSCSPISGHRSVSWYQQTPGQGLQFLFEYFSETQRNKGNFPGRFSGRQFSNSRSEMNVSTLELGDSALYLCASSYAESWTSGSYEQYFGPGTRLTVT.

The chain couples TRBV27 to TRBJ2-3; D perhaps matches TRBD2 (6 bases). V lost 3 bases and J 2 bases, leaving 9 bases between the germline ends. The germline CDR1 and CDR2 sequences are MNHEY and SMNVEV (reference sequence). This CDR3 is built from 14 residues. The CDR3 protein is CASSLGLNTDTQYF. For the CDR3, the DNA is TGTGCCAGCAGTTTGGGACTTAACACAGATACGCAGTATTTT.

J is TRBJ1-2 and V is TRBV5-5; D might be TRBD1 (5 bases). The CDR3 extends over 14 amino acids. V lost 0 bases and J 8 bases, leaving 14 bases between the germline ends. The germline V gene encodes CDR1 SGHKS and CDR2 YYEKEE (reference sequence). DNA of the CDR3: TGTGCCAGCAGCTTGGATATAGGGACGAGGGGCTACACCTTC. This sequence encodes CASSLDIGTRGYTF. The whole variable domain, filled in from reference TRBV5-5 and TRBJ1-2, reads DAGVTQSPTHLIKTRGQQVTLRCSPISGHKSVSWYQQVLGQGPQFIFQYYEKEERGRGNFPDRFSARQFPNYSSELNVNALLLGDSALYLCASSLDIGTRGYTFGSGTRLTVV.

The V gene is TRBV5-1, the J gene TRBJ2-3; 8 nucleotides match TRBD1. Trimming removed 3 bases from V and 5 bases from J; junction bases left unmatched: 17. CDR3 size: 18 residues. Germline-derived CDR1 and CDR2 are SGHRS and YFSETQ. The CDR3 coding sequence is TGCGCCAGCAGCTGGCCCCCGACAGGGGTTAGCTCGGGAGATACGCAGTATTTT. Amino acids: CASSWPPTGVSSGDTQYF.

This chain uses TRBV9 with TRBJ2-3; D remains ambiguous. The CDR3 covers 16 residues. Germline lookup yields CDR1 SGDLS and CDR2 YYNGEE. Deletions cut 6 bases from V and 0 bases from J, with 17 bases between. The CDR3 DNA follows: TGTGCCAGCACCTTGCTCCTAGACTCTAGCACAGATACGCAGTATTTT. Encoded protein: CASTLLLDSSTDTQYF. The full variable domain, its missing parts supplied by reference TRBV9 and TRBJ2-3, is DSGVTQTPKHLITATGQRVTLRCSPRSGDLSVYWYQQSLDQGLQFLIQYYNGEERAKGNILERFSAQQFPDLHSELNLSSLELGDSALYFCASTLLLDSSTDTQYFGPGTRLTVL.